This T cell receptor (beta chain) is from a study of blood T cell repertoires in COVID-19. For the study at large: There were acute and convalescent COVID-19 samples, and they came from the United States, Italy and Spain. Sources were T cells, B-cell-depleted T cells, or PBMCs; the material itself was cDNA or gDNA.

Clones were sequenced by immunoSEQ multiplex PCR, and TCRdb holds only the in-frame ones, with some missing. The data contain roughly 150,000 clones, approximately 83% of them singletons. This CDR3 is 14 amino acids long. Between the trimmed V and J ends, which lost 0 bases and 8 bases, there was a span of 14 bases. Germline lookup yields CDR1 SGHKS and CDR2 YYEKEE (reference sequence). V is TRBV5-5 and J is TRBJ1-2; possibly TRBD1 for D (6 bases). This sequence was found in a man aged 65 to 85 who had been exposed to COVID-19. The sequencing sample was made of PBMCs or T cells enriched from blood (not recorded which). CDR3 protein: CASSLAEGQGGYTF. The CDR3 nucleotides read TGTGCCAGCAGCTTGGCCGAGGGACAAGGCGGCTACACCTTC.